These 9 T cell receptor beta chains originate from one sample sequenced in a study of regulatory T cells in long-lasting Graves disease. The time point here: newly diagnosed GD, antithyroid drugs for less than 3 months. Generation of the TCR library employed RNA extracted from PBMCs. CDR3-region Arm-PCR and iRepertoire HTBI primers produced the TCR beta libraries. Via MiXCR, TCRdb re-called the multiplex PCR reads, giving one row per CDR3 protein. The table has approximately 460,000 distinct CDR3 sequences, around 17% seen once. The same sample was also used in a study of T cells in Graves' hyperthyroidism and ophthalmopathy.

This specimen was peripheral blood mononuclear cells (PBMCs), taken at new diagnosis, from a patient treated with antithyroid drugs. These receptors were obtained from a woman under 40 with Graves disease.

This clonotype was detected many times. The CDR3: CASSPENGRGETQYF. Written as DNA, the CDR3 is TGTGCCAGCAGCCCCGAAAACGGGAGAGGAGAGACCCAGTACTTC. The chain employs TRBV7-9 and TRBJ2-5; tentative D call: TRBD2 (6 bases). V lost 5 bases to trimming and J lost 4 bases, with 17 bases between them. In germline, CDR1 is SEHNR, CDR2 FQNEAQ (reference sequence). The CDR3 is 15 amino acids.

Ten or more counts support this clonotype. The gene calls are TRBV2 and TRBJ2-3, with no clear D. The CDR3 contains 15 residues. V dropped 7 bases and J dropped 3 bases, with 17 bases sitting between them. CDR1 SNHLY and CDR2 FYNNEI come from the germline V gene. The CDR3 here is CASIKERDGTDTQYF. The CDR3 nucleotides are TGTGCCAGCATTAAAGAGCGTGATGGAACAGATACGCAGTATTTT.

This clonotype was seen repeatedly, ten times or more. The V call is TRBV2, the J call TRBJ2-5, with D perhaps matching TRBD1 (5 bases). This CDR3 has 12 residues. V was clipped by 8 bases and J by 5 bases, with 12 bases between them. Germline V gives CDR1 SNHLY, CDR2 FYNNEI. The CDR3 region has the DNA TGTGCCAGCGAAGGACCAGGGGAGACCCAGTACTTC. This sequence encodes CASEGPGETQYF.

This clonotype came up a few times. The CDR3 DNA reads TGTGCCAGCAGGGGAGCCCCTGACAGGGGACTAGCGGGGATCTACGAGCAGTACTTC. Amino acids: CASRGAPDRGLAGIYEQYF. The J gene is TRBJ2-7, the V gene TRBV6-2 or TRBV6-3, with 13 positions matching TRBD2. J was trimmed by 3 bases and V by 6 bases; bases with no gene match: 17. CDR1 MNHEY and CDR2 SVGEGT come from the germline V gene. The CDR3 extends over 19 amino acids.

This sequence joins TRBV19 and TRBJ2-7; TRBD2 matches at 12 bases. With V trimmed by 4 bases and J by 10 bases, 11 bases remained unmatched. CDR1 LNHDA and CDR2 SQIVND come from the germline V gene (reference sequence). The CDR3 is 15 residues long. CDR3 nucleotides: TGTGCCAGTAGTAGCTCCGGGACTAGCGGGCTACCCCAGTACTTC. It codes for CASSSSGTSGLPQYF.

This clonotype was seen a handful of times. The chain recombines TRBV29-1 with TRBJ1-1; 11 bases fit TRBD1. Trimming cost V 3 bases and J 11 bases; bases outside gene matches: 8. The germline V gene has CDR1 SQVTM and CDR2 ANQGSEA. CDR3 length: 13 residues. CDR3 DNA sequence: TGCAGCGTTGATATAGGACAGGGGGCGGGGGCTTTCTTT. The encoded protein is CSVDIGQGAGAFF. The whole variable domain, filled in from reference TRBV29-1 and TRBJ1-1, reads SAVISQKPSRDICQRGTSLTIQCQVDSQVTMMFWYRQQPGQSLTLIATANQGSEATYESGFVIDKFPISRPNLTFSTLTVSNMSPEDSSIYLCSVDIGQGAGAFFGQGTRLTVV.

This clonotype came up many times. The V gene is TRBV24-1, the J gene TRBJ2-1, with TRBD2 identical over 14 bases. This CDR3 comprises 18 residues. Germline V lookup: CDR1 KGHDR, CDR2 SFDVKD. V was pared by 2 bases and J by 4 bases, with 6 bases of the junction left unmatched. The CDR3 protein is CATSDSGTSGSRYNEQFF. DNA of the CDR3: TGTGCCACCAGTGATTCCGGGACTAGCGGGAGTAGGTACAATGAGCAGTTCTTC.

The chain carries TRBV6-1 and TRBJ1-1; 12 nucleotides match TRBD1. Germline CDR1 reads MNHNS; CDR2 reads SASEGT. Trimming removed 5 bases from V and 4 bases from J; junction bases left unmatched: 8. CDR3 length: 16 amino acids. The CDR3 coding sequence is TGTGCCAGCAGTCCCGGGACAGGGGGCAGGGGCACTGAAGCTTTCTTT. Translated, it gives CASSPGTGGRGTEAFF.

On this clonotype: A much larger clone differs by one base, so this may be a read error. The chain combines TRBV5-1 with TRBJ2-2; a possible D gene is TRBD1 (6 bases). The CDR3 is made up of 15 amino acids. CDR1 and CDR2 (germline): SGHRS, YFSETQ. CDR3 DNA sequence: TGCGCCAGCAGCTTGGAGTCAGGGGTAACCGGGGAGCGGTTTTTT. This sequence encodes CASSLESGVTGERFF.